This T cell receptor (beta chain) was captured by sequencing in a study of shared clonotypes between healthy human individuals. Within Nashville, Tennessee resided all donors, each a Caucasian adult. Germline CDR1 SEHNR, CDR2 FQNEAQ (reference sequence). The CDR3 runs to 13 residues. Assay runs were performed at deep level. Across several immunoSEQ plates, the genomic DNA of each subset was split evenly. Per the study methods: There were no quality scores in the junction-only immunoSEQ sequences, so filtering differed. The repertoire was sequenced with immunoSEQ multiplex PCR; TCRdb's copy has only in-frame clones and lacks some. V and J calls and clone size are given by that table; D and trimming were obtained from the DNA. The sample lists a few hundred thousand clones; almost 97% were seen once. With respect to this clone: An end of the junction differs from the germline gene, which may be a read error.

The specimen sequenced was naive CD4+ T cells sorted from blood. Subset here: CD45RA+ positively selected. The chain employs TRBV7-9 and TRBJ2-7; tentatively, D is TRBD1 or TRBD2 (6 bases each). This TCR was recovered from a woman in her thirties in good health. CDR3 amino acids: CASRGGASYERYF. The CDR3, as DNA: TGTGCCAGCAGGGGGGGCGCGTCCTACGAGCGGTACTTC.